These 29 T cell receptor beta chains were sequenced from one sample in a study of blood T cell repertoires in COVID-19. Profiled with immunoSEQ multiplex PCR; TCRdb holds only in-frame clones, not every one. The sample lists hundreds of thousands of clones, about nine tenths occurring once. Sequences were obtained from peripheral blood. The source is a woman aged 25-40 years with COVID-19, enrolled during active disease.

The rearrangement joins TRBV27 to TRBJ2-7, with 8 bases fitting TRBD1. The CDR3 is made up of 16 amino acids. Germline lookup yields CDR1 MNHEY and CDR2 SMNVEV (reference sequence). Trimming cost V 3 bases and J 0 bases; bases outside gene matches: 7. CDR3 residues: CASSFSQGVISYEQYF. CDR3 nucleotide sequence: TGTGCCAGCAGTTTTTCACAGGGGGTGATCTCCTACGAGCAGTACTTC.

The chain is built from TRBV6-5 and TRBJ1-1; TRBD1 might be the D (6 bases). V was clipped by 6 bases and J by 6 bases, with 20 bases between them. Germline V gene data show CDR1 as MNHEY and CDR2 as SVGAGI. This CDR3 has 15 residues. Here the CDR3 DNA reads TGTGCCAGCAGAGCGGGGGCGGGGAGGATCGCTGAAGCTTTCTTT. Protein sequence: CASRAGAGRIAEAFF.

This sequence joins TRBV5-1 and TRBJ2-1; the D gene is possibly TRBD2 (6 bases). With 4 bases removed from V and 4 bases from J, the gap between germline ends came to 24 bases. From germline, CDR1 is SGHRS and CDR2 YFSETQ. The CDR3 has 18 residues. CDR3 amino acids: CASSVGIGPGRGYNEQFF. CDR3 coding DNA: TGCGCCAGCAGCGTGGGGATTGGACCGGGGCGGGGATACAATGAGCAGTTCTTC. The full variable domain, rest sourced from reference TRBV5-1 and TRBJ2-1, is KAGVTQTPRYLIKTRGQQVTLSCSPISGHRSVSWYQQTPGQGLQFLFEYFSETQRNKGNFPGRFSGRQFSNSRSEMNVSTLELGDSALYLCASSVGIGPGRGYNEQFFGPGTRLTVL.

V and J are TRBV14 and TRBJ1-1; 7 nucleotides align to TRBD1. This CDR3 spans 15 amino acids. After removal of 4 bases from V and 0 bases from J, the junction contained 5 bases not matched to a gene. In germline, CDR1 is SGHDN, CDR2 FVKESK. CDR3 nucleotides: TGTGCCAGCAGCCCGACAGGGATGATGAACACTGAAGCTTTCTTT. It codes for CASSPTGMMNTEAFF.

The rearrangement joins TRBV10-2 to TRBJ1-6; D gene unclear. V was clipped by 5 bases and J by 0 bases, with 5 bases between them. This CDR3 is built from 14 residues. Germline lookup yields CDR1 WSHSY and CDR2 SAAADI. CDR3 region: CASSYISYNSPLHF. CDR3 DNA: TGCGCCAGCAGTTACATCTCCTATAATTCACCCCTCCACTTT.

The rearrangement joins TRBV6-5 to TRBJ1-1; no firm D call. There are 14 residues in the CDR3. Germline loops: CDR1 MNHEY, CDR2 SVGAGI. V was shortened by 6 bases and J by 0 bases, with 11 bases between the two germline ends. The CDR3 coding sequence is TGTGCCAGCAGGGAGGAGAACCTGAACACTGAAGCTTTCTTT. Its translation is CASREENLNTEAFF.

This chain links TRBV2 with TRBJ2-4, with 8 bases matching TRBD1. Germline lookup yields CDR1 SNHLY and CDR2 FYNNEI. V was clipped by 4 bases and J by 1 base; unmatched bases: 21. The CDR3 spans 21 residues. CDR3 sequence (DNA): TGTGCCAGCAGTGTTTGGGACAGGAAACCCCAGACGGTCCGGGCCAAAAACATTCAGTACTTC. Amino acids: CASSVWDRKPQTVRAKNIQYF.

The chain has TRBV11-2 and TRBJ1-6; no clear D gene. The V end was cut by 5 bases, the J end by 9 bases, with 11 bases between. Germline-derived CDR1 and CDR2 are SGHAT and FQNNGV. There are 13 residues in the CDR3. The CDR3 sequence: CASSQGGFSPLHF. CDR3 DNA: TGTGCCAGCAGCCAAGGAGGGTTTTCACCCCTCCACTTT.

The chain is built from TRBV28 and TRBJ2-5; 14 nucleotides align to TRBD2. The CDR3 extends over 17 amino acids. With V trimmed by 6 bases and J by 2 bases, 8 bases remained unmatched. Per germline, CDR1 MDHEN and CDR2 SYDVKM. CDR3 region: CASRSTSGGAWQETQYF. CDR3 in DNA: TGTGCCAGCAGGTCGACTAGCGGGGGGGCTTGGCAAGAGACCCAGTACTTC.

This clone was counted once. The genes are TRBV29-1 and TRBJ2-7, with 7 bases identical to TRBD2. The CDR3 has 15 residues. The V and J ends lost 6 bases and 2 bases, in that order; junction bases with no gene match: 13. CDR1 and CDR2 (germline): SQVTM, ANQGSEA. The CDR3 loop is CSVALGGGTTYEQYF. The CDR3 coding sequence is TGCAGCGTGGCCCTTGGCGGGGGTACGACCTACGAGCAGTACTTC.

This chain's CDR3 is CASSFLGGWETQYF. The CDR3 bases are TGCGCCAGCAGCTTCCTAGGCGGGTGGGAGACCCAGTACTTC. The chain employs TRBV5-1 and TRBJ2-5, with a tentative D call TRBD2 (5 bases). CDR1 is SGHRS and CDR2 is YFSETQ in the germline V gene. Trimming cost V 2 bases and J 5 bases, with 13 bases left between them. This CDR3 comprises 14 residues.

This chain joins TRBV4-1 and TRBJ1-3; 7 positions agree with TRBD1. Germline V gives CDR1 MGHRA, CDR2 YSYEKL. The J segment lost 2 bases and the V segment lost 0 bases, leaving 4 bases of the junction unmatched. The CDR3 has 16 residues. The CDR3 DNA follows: TGCGCCAGCAGCCAAGAAAGGACAGGCGCTGGAAACACCATATATTTT. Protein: CASSQERTGAGNTIYF.

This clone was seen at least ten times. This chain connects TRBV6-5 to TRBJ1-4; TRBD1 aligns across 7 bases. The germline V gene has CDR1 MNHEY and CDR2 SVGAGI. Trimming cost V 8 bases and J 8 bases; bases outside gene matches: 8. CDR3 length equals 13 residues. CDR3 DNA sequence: TGTGCCAGCCTTTTGACAGGGCGGGAAAAACTGTTTTTT. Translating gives CASLLTGREKLFF.

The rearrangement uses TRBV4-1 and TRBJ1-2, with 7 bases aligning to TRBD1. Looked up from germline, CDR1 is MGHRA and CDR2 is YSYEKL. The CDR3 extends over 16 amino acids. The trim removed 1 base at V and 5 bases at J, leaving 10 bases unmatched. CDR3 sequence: CASSQGDRGSAYGYTF. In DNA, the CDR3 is TGCGCCAGCAGCCAAGGGGACAGAGGGTCCGCTTATGGCTACACCTTC.

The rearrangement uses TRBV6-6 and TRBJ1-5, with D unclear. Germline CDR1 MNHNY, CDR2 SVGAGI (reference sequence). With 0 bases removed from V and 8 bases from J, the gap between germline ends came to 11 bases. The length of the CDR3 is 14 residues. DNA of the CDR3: TGTGCCAGCAGTTACTCGAGTCCGTCGGAGCCCCAGCATTTT. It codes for CASSYSSPSEPQHF.

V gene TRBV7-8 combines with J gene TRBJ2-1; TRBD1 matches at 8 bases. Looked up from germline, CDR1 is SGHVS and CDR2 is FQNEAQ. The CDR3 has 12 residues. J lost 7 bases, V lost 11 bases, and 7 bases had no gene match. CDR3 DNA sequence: TGTGCCTCGTCGGACAGGGCAAATGAGCAGTTCTTC. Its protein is CASSDRANEQFF. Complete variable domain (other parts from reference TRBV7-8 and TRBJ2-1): GAGVSQSPRYKVAKRGQDVALRCDPISGHVSLFWYQQALGQGPEFLTYFQNEAQLDKSGLPSDRFFAERPEGSVSTLKIQRTQQEDSAVYLCASSDRANEQFFGPGTRLTVL.

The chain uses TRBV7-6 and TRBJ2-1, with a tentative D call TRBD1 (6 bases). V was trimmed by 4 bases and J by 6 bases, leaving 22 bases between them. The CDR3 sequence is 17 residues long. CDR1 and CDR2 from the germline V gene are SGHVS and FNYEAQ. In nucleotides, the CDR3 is TGTGCCAGCAGCTCGCAAAAACAGGGAAGGTTTATCAATGAGCAGTTCTTC. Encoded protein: CASSSQKQGRFINEQFF. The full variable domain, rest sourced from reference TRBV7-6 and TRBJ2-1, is GAGVSQSPRYKVTKRGQDVALRCDPISGHVSLYWYRQALGQGPEFLTYFNYEAQQDKSGLPNDRFSAERPEGSISTLTIQRTEQRDSAMYRCASSSQKQGRFINEQFFGPGTRLTVL.

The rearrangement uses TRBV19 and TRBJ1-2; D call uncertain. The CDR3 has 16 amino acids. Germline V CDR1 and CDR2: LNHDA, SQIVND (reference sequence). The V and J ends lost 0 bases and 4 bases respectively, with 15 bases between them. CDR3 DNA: TGTGCCAGTAGTATAGATACAGAAACCTTAGGCTATGGCTACACCTTC. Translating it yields CASSIDTETLGYGYTF.

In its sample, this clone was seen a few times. The DNA of the CDR3 is TGTGCCAGCAGTTTAGCCCCTCGGGGCACCGGGGAGCTGTTTTTT. Encoded protein: CASSLAPRGTGELFF. This chain links TRBV6-6 with TRBJ2-2, with a weak D call TRBD2 (5 bases). Germline CDR1 reads MNHNY; CDR2 reads SVGAGI (reference sequence). V lost 4 bases and J 4 bases, leaving 13 bases between the germline ends. This CDR3 comprises 15 residues.

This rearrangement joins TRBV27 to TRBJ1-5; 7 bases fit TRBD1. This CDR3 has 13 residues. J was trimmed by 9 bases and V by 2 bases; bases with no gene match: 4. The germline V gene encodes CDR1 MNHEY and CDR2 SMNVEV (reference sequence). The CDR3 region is CASSLEGAGPQHF. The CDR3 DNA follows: TGTGCCAGCAGTTTAGAGGGGGCCGGGCCCCAGCATTTT.

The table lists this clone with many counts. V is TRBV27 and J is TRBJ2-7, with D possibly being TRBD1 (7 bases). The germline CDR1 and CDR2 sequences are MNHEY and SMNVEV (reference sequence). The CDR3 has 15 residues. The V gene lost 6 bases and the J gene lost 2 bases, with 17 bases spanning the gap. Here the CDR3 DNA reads TGTGCCAGCAGCCACGACAGGGAGGCCACCTACGAGCAGTACTTC. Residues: CASSHDREATYEQYF.

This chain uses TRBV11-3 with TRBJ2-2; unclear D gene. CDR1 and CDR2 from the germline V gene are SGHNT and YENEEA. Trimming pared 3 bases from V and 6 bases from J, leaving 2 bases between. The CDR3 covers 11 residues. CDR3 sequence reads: CASSFAGELFF. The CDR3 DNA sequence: TGTGCCAGCAGCTTCGCCGGGGAGCTGTTTTTT.

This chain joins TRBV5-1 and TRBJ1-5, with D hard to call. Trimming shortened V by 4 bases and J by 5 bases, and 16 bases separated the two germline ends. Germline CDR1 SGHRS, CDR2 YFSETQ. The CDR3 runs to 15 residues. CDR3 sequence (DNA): TGCGCCAGCAGCCTCAATAATGGGCGGGATCAGCCCCAGCATTTT. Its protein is CASSLNNGRDQPQHF.

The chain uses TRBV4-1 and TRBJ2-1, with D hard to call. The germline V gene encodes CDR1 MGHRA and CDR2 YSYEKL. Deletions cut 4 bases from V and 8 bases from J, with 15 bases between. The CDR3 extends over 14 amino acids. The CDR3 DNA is TGCGCCAGCAGCCTCCTGCTTCAGGTGGATGAGCAGTTCTTC. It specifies CASSLLLQVDEQFF.

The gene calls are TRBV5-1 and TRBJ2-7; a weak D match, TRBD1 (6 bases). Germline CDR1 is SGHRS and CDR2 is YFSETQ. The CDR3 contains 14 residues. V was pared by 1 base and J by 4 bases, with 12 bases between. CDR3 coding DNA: TGCGCCAGCAGCTTGATAGGACAGAGGTACGAGCAGTACTTC. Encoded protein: CASSLIGQRYEQYF.

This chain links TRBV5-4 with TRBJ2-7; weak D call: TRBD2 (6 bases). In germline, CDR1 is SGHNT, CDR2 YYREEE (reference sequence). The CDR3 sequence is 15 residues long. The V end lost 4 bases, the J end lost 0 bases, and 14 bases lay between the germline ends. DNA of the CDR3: TGTGCCAGCAGCACGGGGACTTTCAGCTCCTACGAGCAGTACTTC. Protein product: CASSTGTFSSYEQYF. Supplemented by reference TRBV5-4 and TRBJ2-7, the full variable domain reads ETGVTQSPTHLIKTRGQQVTLRCSSQSGHNTVSWYQQALGQGPQFIFQYYREEENGRGNFPPRFSGLQFPNYSSELNVNALELDDSALYLCASSTGTFSSYEQYFGPGTRLTVT.

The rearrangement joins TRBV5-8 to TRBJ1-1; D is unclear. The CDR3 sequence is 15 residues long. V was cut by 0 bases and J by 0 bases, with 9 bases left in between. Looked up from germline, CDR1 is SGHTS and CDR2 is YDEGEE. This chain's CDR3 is CASSLENSLNTEAFF. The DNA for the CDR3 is TGTGCCAGCAGCTTGGAGAACAGTCTGAACACTGAAGCTTTCTTT.

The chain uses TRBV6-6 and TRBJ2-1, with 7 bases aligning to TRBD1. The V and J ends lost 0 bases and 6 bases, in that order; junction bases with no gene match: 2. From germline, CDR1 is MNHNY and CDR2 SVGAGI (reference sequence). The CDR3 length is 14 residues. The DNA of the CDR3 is TGTGCCAGCAGTTACTCGAGGACAGGCAATGAGCAGTTCTTC. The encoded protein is CASSYSRTGNEQFF.

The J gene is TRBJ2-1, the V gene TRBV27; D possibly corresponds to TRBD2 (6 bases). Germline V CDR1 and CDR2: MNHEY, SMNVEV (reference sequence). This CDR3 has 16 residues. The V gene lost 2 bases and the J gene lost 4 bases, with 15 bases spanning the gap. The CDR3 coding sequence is TGTGCCAGCAGTTTAAGTCCCCCGGGGGTTTACAATGAGCAGTTCTTC. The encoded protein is CASSLSPPGVYNEQFF.